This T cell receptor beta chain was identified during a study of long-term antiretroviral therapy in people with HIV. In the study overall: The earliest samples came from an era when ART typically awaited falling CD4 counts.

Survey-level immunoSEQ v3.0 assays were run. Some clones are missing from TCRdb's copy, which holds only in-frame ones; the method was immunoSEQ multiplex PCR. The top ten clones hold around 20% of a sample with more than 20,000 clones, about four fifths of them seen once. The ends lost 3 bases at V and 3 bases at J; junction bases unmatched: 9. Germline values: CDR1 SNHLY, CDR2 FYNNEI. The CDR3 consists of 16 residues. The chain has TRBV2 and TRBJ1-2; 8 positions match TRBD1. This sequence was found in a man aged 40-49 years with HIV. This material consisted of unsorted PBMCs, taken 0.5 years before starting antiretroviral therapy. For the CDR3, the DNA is TGTGCCAGCAGTGATAAACGTCAGGGGGCATACTATGGCTACACCTTC. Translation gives CASSDKRQGAYYGYTF.